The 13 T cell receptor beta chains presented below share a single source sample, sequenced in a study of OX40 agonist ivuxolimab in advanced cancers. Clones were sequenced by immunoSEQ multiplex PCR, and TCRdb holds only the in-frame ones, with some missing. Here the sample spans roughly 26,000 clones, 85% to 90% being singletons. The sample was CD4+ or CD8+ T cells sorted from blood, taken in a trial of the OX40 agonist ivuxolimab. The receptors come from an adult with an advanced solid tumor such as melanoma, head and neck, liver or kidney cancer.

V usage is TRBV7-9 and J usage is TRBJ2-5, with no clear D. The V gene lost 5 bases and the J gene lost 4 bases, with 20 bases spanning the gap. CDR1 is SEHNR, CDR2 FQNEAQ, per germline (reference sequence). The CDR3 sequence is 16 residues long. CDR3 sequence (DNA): TGTGCCAGCAGCCCGCCTTCGGGCATCAATCGAGAGACCCAGTACTTC. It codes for CASSPPSGINRETQYF.

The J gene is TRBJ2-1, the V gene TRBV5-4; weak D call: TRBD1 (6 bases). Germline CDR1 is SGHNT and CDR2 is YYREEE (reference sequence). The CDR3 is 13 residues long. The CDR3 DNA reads TGTGCTACCTCCCCACAGGGCTTCAATGAGCAGTTCTTC. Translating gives CATSPQGFNEQFF.

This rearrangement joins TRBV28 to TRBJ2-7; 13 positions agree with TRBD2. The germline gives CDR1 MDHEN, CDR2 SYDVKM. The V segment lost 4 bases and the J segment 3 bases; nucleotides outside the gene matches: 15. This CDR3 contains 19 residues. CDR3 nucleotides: TGTGCCAGCAGTTCTCGCAGACTAGCGGGGGGCCCACACTTCTACGAGCAGTACTTC. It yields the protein CASSSRRLAGGPHFYEQYF.

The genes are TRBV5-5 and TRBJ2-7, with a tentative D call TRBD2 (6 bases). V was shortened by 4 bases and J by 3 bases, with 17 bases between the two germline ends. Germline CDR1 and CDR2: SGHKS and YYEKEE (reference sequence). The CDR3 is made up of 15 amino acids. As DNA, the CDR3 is TGTGCCAGCAGCCATCCCGGGGGAGAGAACTACGAGCAGTACTTC. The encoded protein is CASSHPGGENYEQYF.

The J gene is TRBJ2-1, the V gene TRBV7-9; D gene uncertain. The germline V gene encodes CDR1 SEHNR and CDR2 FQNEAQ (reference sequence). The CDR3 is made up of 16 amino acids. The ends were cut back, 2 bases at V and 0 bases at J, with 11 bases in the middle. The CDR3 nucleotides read TGTGCCAGCAGCTTACCGGTCCCGGCCTCCTACAATGAGCAGTTCTTC. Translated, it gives CASSLPVPASYNEQFF.

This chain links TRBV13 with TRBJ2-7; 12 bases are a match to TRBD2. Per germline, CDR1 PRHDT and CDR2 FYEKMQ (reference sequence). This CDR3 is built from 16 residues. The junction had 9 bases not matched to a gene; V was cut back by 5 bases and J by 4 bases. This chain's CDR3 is CASSLGLAGRGYEQYF. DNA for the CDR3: TGTGCCAGCAGCCTCGGACTAGCGGGACGCGGGTACGAGCAGTACTTC.

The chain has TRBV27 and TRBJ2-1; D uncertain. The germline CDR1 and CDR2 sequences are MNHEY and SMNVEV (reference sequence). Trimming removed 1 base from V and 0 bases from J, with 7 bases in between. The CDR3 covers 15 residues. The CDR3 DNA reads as TGTGCCAGCAGTTTATTCCGAAGCTCCTACAATGAGCAGTTCTTC. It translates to CASSLFRSSYNEQFF.

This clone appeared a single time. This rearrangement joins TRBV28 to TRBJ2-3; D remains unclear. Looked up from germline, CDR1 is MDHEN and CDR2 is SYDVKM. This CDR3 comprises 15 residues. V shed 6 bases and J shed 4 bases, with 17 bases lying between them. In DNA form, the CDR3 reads TGTGCCAGCAGCCAACATCCGTCCCGGGCAGATACGCAGTATTTT. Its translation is CASSQHPSRADTQYF.

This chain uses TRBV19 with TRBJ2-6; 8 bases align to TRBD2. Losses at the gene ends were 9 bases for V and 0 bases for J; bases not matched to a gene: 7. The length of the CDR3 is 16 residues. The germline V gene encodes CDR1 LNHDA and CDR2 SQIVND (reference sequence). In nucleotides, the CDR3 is TGTGCCAGCCGGGAGGGGGGGCTCTCTGGGGCCAACGTCCTGACTTTC. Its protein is CASREGGLSGANVLTF.

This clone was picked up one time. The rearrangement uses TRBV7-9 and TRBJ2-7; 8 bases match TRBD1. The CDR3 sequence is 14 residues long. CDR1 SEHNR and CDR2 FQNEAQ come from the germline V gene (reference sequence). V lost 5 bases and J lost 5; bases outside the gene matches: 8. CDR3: CASSTVDRDDEQYF. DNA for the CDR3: TGTGCCAGCAGCACGGTGGACAGGGACGACGAGCAGTACTTC.

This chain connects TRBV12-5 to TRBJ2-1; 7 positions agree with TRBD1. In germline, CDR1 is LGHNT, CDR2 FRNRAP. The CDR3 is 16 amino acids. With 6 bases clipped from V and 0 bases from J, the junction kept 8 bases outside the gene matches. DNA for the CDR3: TGTGCTAGTGGGGGGACAGAAAACAACTCCTACAATGAGCAGTTCTTC. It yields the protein CASGGTENNSYNEQFF.

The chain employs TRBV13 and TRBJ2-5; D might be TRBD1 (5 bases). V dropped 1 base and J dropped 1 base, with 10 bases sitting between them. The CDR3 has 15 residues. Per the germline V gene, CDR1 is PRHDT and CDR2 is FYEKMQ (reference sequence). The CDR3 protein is CASSLVGQGQETQYF. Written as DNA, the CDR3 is TGTGCCAGCAGCTTAGTAGGGCAGGGCCAAGAGACCCAGTACTTC.

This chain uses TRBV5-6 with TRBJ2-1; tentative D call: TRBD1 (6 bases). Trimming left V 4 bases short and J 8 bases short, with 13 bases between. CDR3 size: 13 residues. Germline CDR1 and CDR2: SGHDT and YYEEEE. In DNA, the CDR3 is TGTGCCAGCAGCCTAACAGGGCCGGATGAGCAGTTCTTC. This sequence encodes CASSLTGPDEQFF.